This entry is about one T cell receptor (beta chain). Its cognate antigen has yet to be identified. No base quality values were provided; no much bigger clone lies one nucleotide off. This entry comes from a study of Ad26.COV2.S vaccination and SARS-CoV-2 variants (dated by TCRdb to 2020 to 2022). Some background on the complete study: Vaccine-arm donors were drawn from COV1001, a multicentre, randomized, double-blind, placebo-controlled phase I-IIa trial of Ad26.COV2.S in healthy adults. A total of approximately 32 samples were included in the TCR-sequenced set, comprising around 19 Ad26.COV2.S vaccine recipients, 5 placebo recipients and 8 SARS-CoV-2 convalescent individuals. Ad26.COV2.S was given intramuscularly at 5x10^10 or 1x10^11 viral particles, as a single shot or as two shots 56 days apart. TCRbeta repertoire sequencing served as the tool for gauging how specific and how broad the SARS-CoV-2-reactive T cell receptors were following Ad26.COV2.S vaccination. Participants in the trial were split at random into five groups of five each, receiving low-dose or high-dose Ad26.COV2.S once or twice, or else placebo on both occasions. Investigators did not know the trial group allocation while performing experiments and assessing outcomes. Results and caveats for the whole study, not just this receptor: After vaccination, spike-specific CD8+ and CD4+ T cell responses were reported to show substantial breadth. The study lacked the statistical power to compare responses across vaccine doses or regimens. Vaccine and placebo recipients had comparable non-spike TCR breadth, which fits with the vaccine containing only spike. Compared with placebo recipients, Ad26.COV2.S recipients showed higher spike-specific TCR breadth (P = 0.0014). According to the authors, total T cell responses may have been underestimated by the TCR breadth and depth analyses.

For CDR1 and CDR2, the germline V gene (reference sequence) lists DFQATT and SNEGSKA. The CDR3 measures 18 amino acids from cysteine to phenylalanine. Kept here is only the CDR3 DNA, which spans 54 bases and is read in frame from base 1. Here V drops 3 bases and J drops 2 bases, and the junction holds 10 bases not matched to any gene. What the treatment or condition label conveys for this sample: 15 to 20 received Ad26.COV2.S at low or high dose, single or two shots; roughly five received placebo; per-sample allocation not given. For vaccine and placebo recipients, the sequenced repertoires came from samples collected on day 63 after the first injection. Between 29 July and 7 August 2020, Cohort 1b enrolled about two dozen adults aged 18-55 years at one site in Boston, USA. As a vaccine, Ad26.COV2.S was a replication-incompetent adenovirus type 26 vector that expressed a prefusion-stabilized SARS-CoV-2 spike protein derived from the original Wuhan strain.

The immunoSEQ Assay was the method used to sequence TCRbeta CDR3 regions. After extraction, genomic DNA underwent amplification by bias-controlled multiplex PCR, followed by high-throughput sequencing. Regarding the original processing steps: Collapsing and filtering of sequences were performed to quantify the absolute abundance of each unique TCRbeta CDR3 region. T cell fraction was estimated by normalization of TCRbeta template counts to usable DNA, with usable DNA being measured through amplification of reference genes present in all nucleated cells. Repertoire TCRs were annotated as SARS-CoV-2-specific by exact matching of V gene, CDR3 amino acid sequence and J gene to a known reactive TCR set. The reference SARS-CoV-2 TCR set was derived from MIRA and filtered for enrichment in COVID-19-positive ImmuneCODE repertoires, a step that removed public or cross-reactive TCRs. Using the MIRA antigens, annotated TCRs were further analysed by specific ORF or by position within an ORF. Depth was the summed frequency of annotated unique rearrangements, while breadth was defined as annotated unique rearrangements over total unique productive rearrangements. Two-sided Wilcoxon rank-sum tests were applied when comparing TCR breadth between groups. TCRdb obtained this table from immuneACCESS and retained in-frame rearrangements with V and J assigned. These tables miss some clones; where compared with another copy, unresolved V genes account for less than half of the shortfall, and the remainder is unexplained. The V and J calls and the clone size are those of that table, but D and trimming were determined from the DNA. In all, the sample holds a few hundred thousand clones, and roughly 90% of those were seen once. The ten largest clones capture 10% to 15% of the sample.

The input for sequencing was peripheral blood, taken in a trial of Ad26.COV2.S vaccine versus placebo. This TCR derives from a person aged 18 to 65 who received the Ad26.COV2.S COVID-19 vaccine or a placebo. The chain is assembled from TRBV20-1 and TRBJ2-1; 13 middle bases align to TRBD2. Here the CDR3 is given as CSASGLAGVRKTYNEQFF. The nucleotide sequence is TGCAGTGCTAGTGGACTAGCGGGAGTTCGGAAGACCTACAATGAGCAGTTCTTC.